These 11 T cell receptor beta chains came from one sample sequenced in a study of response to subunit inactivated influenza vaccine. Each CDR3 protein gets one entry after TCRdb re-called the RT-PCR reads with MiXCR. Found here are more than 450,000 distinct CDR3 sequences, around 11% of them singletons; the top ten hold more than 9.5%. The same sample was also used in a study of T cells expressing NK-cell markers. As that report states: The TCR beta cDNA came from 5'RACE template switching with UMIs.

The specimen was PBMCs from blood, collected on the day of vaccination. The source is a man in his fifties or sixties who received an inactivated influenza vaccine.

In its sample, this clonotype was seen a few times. In DNA, the CDR3 is TGCAGTGGGGGGCTTTTTGGGGCTCGACAAGAGACCCAGTACTTC. It yields the protein CSGGLFGARQETQYF. The chain has TRBV20-1 and TRBJ2-5, with a weak D call TRBD1 (6 bases). Germline lookup yields CDR1 DFQATT and CDR2 SNEGSKA (reference sequence). The V gene lost 7 bases and the J gene lost 2 bases, with 20 bases spanning the gap. This CDR3 is built from 15 residues.

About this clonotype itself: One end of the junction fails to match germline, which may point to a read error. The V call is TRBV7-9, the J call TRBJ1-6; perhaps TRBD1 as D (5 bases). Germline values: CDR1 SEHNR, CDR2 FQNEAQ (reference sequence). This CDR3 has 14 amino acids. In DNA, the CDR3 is TGTGCCAGCAGCTTAAGGGGAAATAATACACCCCTCCACTTT. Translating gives CASSLRGNNTPLHF. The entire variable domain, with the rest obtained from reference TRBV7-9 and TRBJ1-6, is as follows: DTGVSQNPRHKITKRGQNVTFRCDPISEHNRLYWYRQTLGQGPEFLTYFQNEAQLEKSRLLSDRFSAERPKGSFSTLEIQRTEQGDSAMYLCASSLRGNNTPLHFGNGTRLTVT.

As DNA, the CDR3 is TGTGCCAGCAGCCTTACTACAGGGGGAGTCCACGAGCAGTACTTC. Amino acids: CASSLTTGGVHEQYF. The chain carries TRBV12-3 or TRBV12-4 and TRBJ2-7; 8 positions agree with TRBD1. The CDR3 runs to 15 residues. V lost 6 bases to trimming and J lost 5 bases; unmatched junction nucleotides: 12.

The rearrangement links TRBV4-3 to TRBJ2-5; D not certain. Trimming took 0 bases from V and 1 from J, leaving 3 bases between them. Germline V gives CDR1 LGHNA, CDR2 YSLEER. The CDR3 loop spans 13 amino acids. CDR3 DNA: TGCGCCAGCAGCCAAGACACCCAAGAGACCCAGTACTTC. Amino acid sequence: CASSQDTQETQYF.

CDR3 nucleotides: TGTGCCAGCAGCCACCAAGCCTTTACAGGGGGGTCTGGGGCCAACGTCCTGACTTTC. Its translation is CASSHQAFTGGSGANVLTF. The gene calls are TRBV4-2 and TRBJ2-6; 8 bases match TRBD1. Germline CDR1 and CDR2: LGHNA and YNFKEQ. V shed 3 bases, J shed 1 base, and the junction held 11 bases outside the gene matches. The CDR3 loop spans 19 amino acids.

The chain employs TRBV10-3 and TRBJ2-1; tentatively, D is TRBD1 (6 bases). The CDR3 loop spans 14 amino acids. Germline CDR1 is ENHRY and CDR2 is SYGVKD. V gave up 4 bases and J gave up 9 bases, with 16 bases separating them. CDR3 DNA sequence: TGTGCCATCAGTGGGGTTTCAGGGGTAGGTGAGCAGTTCTTC. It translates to CAISGVSGVGEQFF.

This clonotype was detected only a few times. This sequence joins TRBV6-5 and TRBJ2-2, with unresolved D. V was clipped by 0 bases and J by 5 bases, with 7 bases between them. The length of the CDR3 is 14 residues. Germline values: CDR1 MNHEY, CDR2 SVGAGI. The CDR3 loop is CASSYSPQTGELFF. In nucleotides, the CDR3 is TGTGCCAGCAGTTACTCCCCCCAAACCGGGGAGCTGTTTTTT.

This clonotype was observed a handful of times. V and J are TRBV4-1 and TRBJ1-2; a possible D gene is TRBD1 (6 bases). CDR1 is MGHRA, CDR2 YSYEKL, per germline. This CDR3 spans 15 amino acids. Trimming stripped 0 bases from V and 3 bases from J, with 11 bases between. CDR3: CASSQDVGTHYGYTF. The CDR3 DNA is TGCGCCAGCAGCCAAGATGTAGGGACACACTATGGCTACACCTTC.

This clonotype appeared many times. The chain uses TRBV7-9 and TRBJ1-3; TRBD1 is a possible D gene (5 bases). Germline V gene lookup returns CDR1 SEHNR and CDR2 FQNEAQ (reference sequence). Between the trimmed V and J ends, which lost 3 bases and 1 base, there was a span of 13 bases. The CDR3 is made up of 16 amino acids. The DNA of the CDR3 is TGTGCCAGCAGCTTGGAGACCTCAGGGTCTGGAAACACCATATATTTT. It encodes CASSLETSGSGNTIYF.

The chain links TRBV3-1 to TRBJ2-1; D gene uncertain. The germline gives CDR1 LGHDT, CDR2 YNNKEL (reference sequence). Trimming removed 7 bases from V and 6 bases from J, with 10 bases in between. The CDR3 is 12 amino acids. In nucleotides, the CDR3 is TGTGCCAGCACCCGAAGGACCAATGAGCAGTTCTTC. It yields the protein CASTRRTNEQFF.

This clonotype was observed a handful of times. CDR3 protein: CASSEESLGSYEQYF. Written as DNA, the CDR3 is TGTGCCAGCAGTGAAGAGAGTTTGGGCTCCTACGAGCAGTACTTC. V gene TRBV6-1 combines with J gene TRBJ2-7; D unresolved. CDR3 size: 15 residues. Between the trimmed V and J ends, which lost 1 base and 0 bases, there was a span of 10 bases. Germline loops: CDR1 MNHNS, CDR2 SASEGT.